The 3 T cell receptor beta chains below all came from one sample that was sequenced in a study of blood T cells in healthy people across ages (dated by TCRdb to between 2015 and 2017). The method behind the library was 5' RACE. The sample was run on an Illumina HiSeq 2500. A second PCR of about 6 to 12 cycles was run with a J-beta primer mix and a sample-barcoded 5' primer. The raw public reads went through TCRdb reprocessing: fastp at Q25, MiXCR clone calling, in-frame beta chains kept. Records with the same CDR3 protein are collapsed into one entry carrying the most frequent genes and DNA. The sample table holds more than 600,000 distinct CDR3 sequences, of which 20% to 25% were seen once. The ten largest clonotypes hold just under 9.5% of the sample. The same data also contributed to another study, on T cells of mothers and their children.

Input material: blood. The receptors were sampled from a boy younger than 18 in good health.

This clonotype was detected a few times. The chain has TRBV4-3 and TRBJ2-1; 9 bases are shared with TRBD1. V was clipped by 4 bases and J by 8 bases; unmatched bases: 9. Per germline, CDR1 LGHNA and CDR2 YSLEER. The CDR3 is 15 amino acids. The CDR3 here is CASSRTGVEGDEQFF. The CDR3 coding sequence is TGCGCCAGCAGCCGGACAGGGGTTGAAGGCGATGAGCAGTTCTTC.

This clonotype was observed a handful of times. J is TRBJ2-6 and V is TRBV29-1, with D perhaps matching TRBD1 (6 bases). The CDR3 is 16 residues long. Trimming left V 1 base short and J 4 bases short, with 14 bases between. Germline V gene lookup returns CDR1 SQVTM and CDR2 ANQGSEA. CDR3 sequence reads: CSVEGAAGDGANVLTF. CDR3 DNA sequence: TGCAGCGTTGAAGGGGCCGCAGGGGACGGGGCCAACGTCCTGACTTTC.

Points on this clonotype: The CDR3 carries no conserved terminal phenylalanine or tryptophan, so it likely arises from a read error. This chain connects TRBV7-6 to TRBJ2-1, with TRBD2 identical over 11 bases. The CDR3 runs to 18 residues. Germline assignment: CDR1 SGHVS and CDR2 FNYEAQ. Losses at the gene ends were 5 bases for V and 0 bases for J; bases not matched to a gene: 9. This chain's CDR3 is CASSPGLAGGSSYNEQFL. CDR3 in DNA: TGTGCCAGCAGCCCAGGACTAGCGGGTGGGAGCTCCTACAATGAGCAGTTCCTC.